The T cell receptor beta chain under discussion was sequenced for a study of OX40 agonist ivuxolimab in advanced cancers. Germline V gene sequence: CDR1 SGHTA, CDR2 FQGTGA. The CDR3 runs 14 residues. The V gene lost 2 bases and the J gene lost 3 bases, with 8 bases spanning the gap. Clones were sequenced by immunoSEQ multiplex PCR, and TCRdb holds only the in-frame ones, with some missing. The table includes 100,000 to 150,000 clones, about 90% detected once. V usage is TRBV7-3 and J usage is TRBJ1-5, with a possible D match to TRBD1 (5 bases). This TCR was recovered from an adult with an advanced solid tumor such as melanoma, head and neck, liver or kidney cancer. The input for sequencing was CD4+ or CD8+ T cells sorted from blood, taken in a trial of the OX40 agonist ivuxolimab. The chain's CDR3 is CASSLVDINQPQHF. The CDR3 coding sequence is TGTGCCAGCAGCTTAGTGGACATCAATCAGCCCCAGCATTTT. Drawing the rest from reference TRBV7-3 and TRBJ1-5, the complete variable domain is GAGVSQTPSNKVTEKGKYVELRCDPISGHTALYWYRQSLGQGPEFLIYFQGTGAADDSGLPNDRFFAVRPEGSVSTLKIQRTERGDSAVYLCASSLVDINQPQHFGDGTRLSIL.